Following are 24 T cell receptor beta chains from one sample sequenced in a study of cytomegalovirus exposure and HLA in healthy donors. Researchers ran the PCR with 60 Vbeta and 13 Jbeta primers. Generated by immunoSEQ multiplex PCR, the TCRdb table keeps only in-frame clones and is missing some. The sample carries about 200,000 clones, roughly 77% recorded once. Sequencing input: PBMCs. The source of these receptors is a woman aged 50 to 60 in good health and CMV-seronegative.

The gene calls are TRBV19 and TRBJ1-2, with no clear D. Germline-derived CDR1 and CDR2 are LNHDA and SQIVND (reference sequence). V was clipped by 2 bases and J by 2 bases, with 6 bases between them. CDR3 length equals 13 residues. This CDR3 reads CASSIQANYGYTF. In DNA form, the CDR3 reads TGTGCCAGTAGTATACAAGCCAACTATGGCTACACCTTC.

V and J are TRBV29-1 and TRBJ2-4; tentatively, D is TRBD1 (6 bases). The CDR3 covers 17 residues. Germline V gene data show CDR1 as SQVTM and CDR2 as ANQGSEA. V shed 7 bases and J shed 2 bases, with 24 bases lying between them. Here the CDR3 DNA reads TGCAGCGCTACTACAGGGCCGGGAACCCATTCCAAAAACATTCAGTACTTC. As protein: CSATTGPGTHSKNIQYF.

The chain couples TRBV19 to TRBJ2-1; the match to TRBD1 covers 8 bases. The CDR3 loop spans 15 amino acids. Trimming took 7 bases from V and 6 from J; bases not matched to a gene: 11. Germline V lookup: CDR1 LNHDA, CDR2 SQIVND (reference sequence). The CDR3 DNA sequence: TGTGCCAGTATCCGACAGGGGTCACCTTTCAATGAGCAGTTCTTC. It yields the protein CASIRQGSPFNEQFF.

The chain combines TRBV7-2 with TRBJ2-4; D is uncertain. Germline CDR1 is SGHTA and CDR2 is FQGNSA. CDR3 length: 14 residues. V lost 2 bases, J lost 0 bases, and 5 bases lay in between. CDR3 sequence reads: CASSLSIAKNIQYF. The DNA of the CDR3 is TGTGCCAGCAGCTTATCCATAGCCAAAAACATTCAGTACTTC.

The V gene is TRBV6-6, the J gene TRBJ1-3; unclear D gene. Germline values: CDR1 MNHNY, CDR2 SVGAGI (reference sequence). This CDR3 is built from 16 residues. Trimming left V 4 bases short and J 0 bases short, with 13 bases between. The CDR3 protein is CASSCSGESSGNTIYF. Here the CDR3 DNA reads TGTGCCAGCAGTTGCTCCGGGGAGAGCTCTGGAAACACCATATATTTT.

The chain links TRBV10-2 to TRBJ2-7; no reliable D call. The CDR3 consists of 12 residues. The germline CDR1 and CDR2 sequences are WSHSY and SAAADI. The ends were cut back, 6 bases at V and 5 bases at J, with 11 bases in the middle. The CDR3 nucleotides read TGCGCCAGCAGGCAGGTTCGGAACGAGCAGTACTTC. Translation: CASRQVRNEQYF.

The chain links TRBV5-6 to TRBJ2-5; weak D call: TRBD2 (7 bases). The V gene's germline CDR1 is SGHDT and CDR2 YYEEEE. With 3 bases removed from V and 5 bases from J, the gap between germline ends came to 14 bases. The CDR3 loop spans 14 amino acids. This CDR3 reads CASSSPGGSETQYF. The CDR3 nucleotides are TGTGCCAGCAGCTCTCCGGGGGGCTCGGAGACCCAGTACTTC.

The chain has TRBV10-3 and TRBJ2-3, with 9 nucleotides matching TRBD2. CDR1 and CDR2 (germline): ENHRY, SYGVKD. This CDR3 is 12 amino acids long. CDR3 residues: CAAGGITDTQYF. In DNA form, the CDR3 reads TGTGCGGCGGGAGGGATCACAGATACGCAGTATTTT.

The rearrangement links TRBV28 to TRBJ1-2; D uncertain. The CDR3 covers 13 residues. Germline CDR1 and CDR2: MDHEN and SYDVKM. V was trimmed by 5 bases and J by 8 bases, leaving 15 bases between them. The CDR3 region has the DNA TGTGCCAGCAGTCTTGTAACCTTCCGGGGCTACACCTTC. Residues: CASSLVTFRGYTF.

This rearrangement joins TRBV5-6 to TRBJ1-2, with D possibly matching TRBD1 (6 bases). Trimming stripped 0 bases from V and 2 bases from J, with 20 bases between. The CDR3 has 18 residues. Per the germline V gene, CDR1 is SGHDT and CDR2 is YYEEEE. CDR3 sequence reads: CASSLVSGQRYFNYGYTF. The CDR3, as DNA: TGTGCCAGCAGCTTGGTGTCGGGACAACGATACTTCAACTATGGCTACACCTTC.

The sample holds a few counts of this clone. This sequence joins TRBV7-9 and TRBJ1-3; no clear D gene. The CDR3 has 17 amino acids. The germline gives CDR1 SEHNR, CDR2 FQNEAQ (reference sequence). Trimming left V 0 bases short and J 0 bases short, with 12 bases between. Written as DNA, the CDR3 is TGTGCCAGCAGCTTAGCGAACCCAGGTCTCTCTGGAAACACCATATATTTT. The encoded protein is CASSLANPGLSGNTIYF.

This chain joins TRBV9 and TRBJ1-5; perhaps TRBD1 as D (6 bases). Trimming pared 3 bases from V and 3 bases from J, leaving 10 bases between. Per germline, CDR1 SGDLS and CDR2 YYNGEE. The CDR3 covers 14 residues. This CDR3 is CASSGGQLNQPQHF. DNA of the CDR3: TGTGCCAGCAGCGGAGGACAGCTCAATCAGCCCCAGCATTTT.

The rearrangement uses TRBV6-6 and TRBJ2-3; D may be TRBD2 (6 bases). Deletions cut 1 base from V and 10 bases from J, with 15 bases between. Germline V gene data show CDR1 as MNHNY and CDR2 as SVGAGI (reference sequence). The length of the CDR3 is 14 residues. The chain's CDR3 is CASSYLGLRGAQYF. DNA of the CDR3: TGTGCCAGCAGTTACTTGGGACTCCGTGGTGCGCAGTATTTT.

This clone was observed a single time. CDR3 nucleotides: TGTGCCAGCAGCCGCAGACTGATAGGAATAGAAGGAGGGGAGCTGTTTTTT. Encoded protein: CASSRRLIGIEGGELFF. This rearrangement joins TRBV5-8 to TRBJ2-2, with D hard to call. The CDR3 covers 17 residues. Germline V gene lookup returns CDR1 SGHTS and CDR2 YDEGEE. Trimming took off 4 bases at V and 8 bases at J, with 24 bases between the two ends.

This chain joins TRBV5-6 and TRBJ1-2; possible D gene TRBD1, 5 bases. The CDR3 consists of 14 residues. Germline V gene lookup returns CDR1 SGHDT and CDR2 YYEEEE. Trimming left V 1 base short and J 5 bases short, with 12 bases between. The CDR3 DNA follows: TGTGCCAGCAGCTTGAGGGGTAGCCAATATGGCTACACCTTC. Translating it yields CASSLRGSQYGYTF.

This clone was recorded only once. The chain couples TRBV5-1 to TRBJ2-5; TRBD2 aligns across 12 bases. The trim removed 2 bases at V and 5 bases at J, leaving 7 bases unmatched. Germline CDR1 is SGHRS and CDR2 is YFSETQ. The CDR3 covers 16 residues. The CDR3 DNA reads TGCGCCAGCAGCTTCGCTAGCGGGAGGGCCCCCGAGACCCAGTACTTC. Encoded protein: CASSFASGRAPETQYF.

J is TRBJ2-1 and V is TRBV15, with 11 bases fitting TRBD1. The CDR3 covers 17 residues. The J segment lost 2 bases and the V segment lost 3 bases, leaving 6 bases of the junction unmatched. In germline, CDR1 is LNHNV, CDR2 YYDKDF (reference sequence). The CDR3: CATSSPGTGGTYNEQFF. The CDR3 DNA sequence: TGTGCCACCAGCAGCCCCGGGACAGGGGGTACCTACAATGAGCAGTTCTTC.

The chain joins TRBV5-1 to TRBJ1-5; D is possibly TRBD1 (6 bases). Trimming removed 0 bases from V and 2 bases from J, with 9 bases in between. Per germline, CDR1 SGHRS and CDR2 YFSETQ. The CDR3 covers 15 residues. The DNA of the CDR3 is TGCGCCAGCAGCTTGGCCGGGACACGCAATCAGCCCCAGCATTTT. It codes for CASSLAGTRNQPQHF.

This clone was counted a few times. The chain combines TRBV2 with TRBJ1-2; no clear D gene. Germline values: CDR1 SNHLY, CDR2 FYNNEI. CDR3 length: 13 residues. V lost 7 bases and J 4 bases, leaving 13 bases between the germline ends. CDR3 nucleotides: TGTGCCAGCACCCGGGGAATCTCCTATGGCTACACCTTC. Amino acid sequence: CASTRGISYGYTF.

This clone has only a few counts. V gene TRBV6-5 combines with J gene TRBJ2-1; 12 nucleotides agree with TRBD2. Germline V gene data show CDR1 as MNHEY and CDR2 as SVGAGI. The CDR3 covers 16 residues. With 0 bases clipped from V and 8 bases from J, the junction kept 5 bases outside the gene matches. The CDR3 protein is CASSYSPSGRVDEQFF. The DNA for the CDR3 is TGTGCCAGCAGTTACTCGCCTAGCGGGAGGGTCGATGAGCAGTTCTTC.

The chain has TRBV4-3 and TRBJ1-2; a weak D match, TRBD1 (6 bases). V lost 0 bases and J 8 bases, leaving 13 bases between the germline ends. This CDR3 has 14 amino acids. Germline V gene lookup returns CDR1 LGHNA and CDR2 YSLEER. This CDR3 reads CASSQERQVGGYTF. The CDR3, as DNA: TGCGCCAGCAGCCAAGAGCGACAGGTTGGAGGCTACACCTTC.

This sequence joins TRBV16 and TRBJ2-7; D not resolved. CDR3 size: 15 residues. V was clipped by 2 bases and J by 3 bases, with 14 bases between them. Germline loops: CDR1 KGHSY, CDR2 FQNENV. The CDR3: CASSQLKTANYEQYF. CDR3 bases: TGTGCCAGCAGCCAACTTAAAACAGCTAACTACGAGCAGTACTTC.

The J gene is TRBJ1-2, the V gene TRBV19; 8 bases line up with TRBD1. V shed 5 bases and J 5 bases; nucleotides not matched to a gene: 16. CDR1 is LNHDA and CDR2 is SQIVND in the germline V gene (reference sequence). This CDR3 comprises 17 residues. In DNA, the CDR3 is TGTGCCAGTAGTCCCCCCTCCCCGAACAGGGGGGGTTATGGCTACACCTTC. It is translated as CASSPPSPNRGGYGYTF.

The chain combines TRBV7-2 with TRBJ2-7; 10 positions agree with TRBD2. Germline CDR1 SGHTA, CDR2 FQGNSA. V was pared by 0 bases and J by 4 bases, with 9 bases of the junction left unmatched. CDR3 size: 17 residues. The DNA of the CDR3 is TGTGCCAGCAGCTTAGCGTTGGCTAGCGGGAGCAAGTACGAGCAGTACTTC. Its protein is CASSLALASGSKYEQYF. Together with reference TRBV7-2 and TRBJ2-7, the CDR3 gives the full variable domain: GAGVSQSPSNKVTEKGKDVELRCDPISGHTALYWYRQSLGQGLEFLIYFQGNSAPDKSGLPSDRFSAERTGGSVSTLTIQRTQQEDSAVYLCASSLALASGSKYEQYFGPGTRLTVT.